A selection of T cell receptor beta chains follows, all from one sample in a study of blood T cell repertoires in COVID-19. The protocol was immunoSEQ multiplex PCR, while the TCRdb copy is restricted to in-frame clones and leaves out a portion. The sample holds 180,000 or so clones, around nine tenths seen once. Sequencing used peripheral blood. These receptors were obtained from a man aged 18 to 35 with active or convalescent COVID-19. Both conserved end residues are part of each CDR3. The D gene is left open where the match is weak. The size field is filled for only some rows; it gives once, few, many or a size class.

j_call | v_call | d_call | clone_size | cdr3_aa | cdr3_nt
TRBJ1-1 | TRBV7-9 | . | once | CASSFWTLNTEAFF | TGTGCCAGCAGCTTTTGGACATTGAACACTGAAGCTTTCTTT
TRBJ1-5 | TRBV15 | TRBD1 | once | CATSRGDRGLRLDQPQHF | TGTGCCACCAGCAGAGGGGACAGGGGGTTGAGGTTGGATCAGCCCCAGCATTTT
TRBJ2-3 | TRBV10-1 | . | . | CASGGVTPTDTQYF | TGCGCCAGCGGGGGCGTCACACCCACAGATACGCAGTATTTT
TRBJ2-5 | TRBV4-1 | . | once | CASSQVTGELQETQYF | TGCGCCAGCAGCCAGGTGACAGGAGAGCTCCAAGAGACCCAGTACTTC
TRBJ2-7 | TRBV30 | TRBD1 | . | CAWSVSGTGAYEQYF | TGTGCCTGGAGTGTATCCGGGACAGGGGCCTACGAGCAGTACTTC
TRBJ2-3 | TRBV6-5 | . | . | CASSTGAAGHTQYF | TGTGCCAGCAGTACCGGGGCCGCGGGACATACGCAGTATTTT
TRBJ1-5 | TRBV6-2/TRBV6-3 | . | once | CASSPGQPQHF | TGTGCCAGCAGTCCCGGTCAGCCCCAGCATTTT
TRBJ1-4 | TRBV3-1/TRBV3-2 | . | . | CASSQPGGANEKLFF | TGTGCCAGCAGCCAGCCGGGTGGGGCTAACGAAAAACTGTTTTTT
TRBJ1-5 | TRBV5-6 | TRBD1 | . | CASSSTGVQPQHF | TGTGCCAGCAGCTCCACAGGGGTTCAGCCCCAGCATTTT
TRBJ1-2 | TRBV24-1 | . | once | CATSEPGGGYTF | TGTGCCACCAGTGAGCCGGGAGGTGGCTACACCTTC
TRBJ2-2 | TRBV25-1 | . | . | CASRLRLEELFF | TGTGCCAGCAGACTGAGGTTGGAGGAGCTGTTTTTT
TRBJ2-1 | TRBV7-2 | TRBD2 | . | CASSWHSSGEFYNEQFF | TGTGCCAGCAGCTGGCACTCTAGCGGTGAATTCTACAATGAGCAGTTCTTC
TRBJ1-1 | TRBV6-5 | TRBD1 | . | CASSSRRDSSEAFF | TGTGCCAGCAGTTCGAGAAGGGACAGTTCTGAAGCTTTCTTT
TRBJ2-7 | TRBV11-3 | . | . | CASRISGSISYEQYF | TGTGCCAGCAGAATATCAGGCAGTATCTCCTACGAGCAGTACTTC
TRBJ2-7 | TRBV7-6 | . | . | CASSLVMVGWRDQYEQYF | TGTGCCAGCAGCTTAGTTATGGTGGGTTGGCGGGACCAATACGAGCAGTACTTC
TRBJ1-1 | TRBV12-3/TRBV12-4 | . | . | CASSLARATEAFF | TGTGCCAGCAGTTTAGCGCGGGCCACTGAAGCTTTCTTT
TRBJ1-1 | TRBV18 | . | . | CASSPLNTGRETFF | TGTGCCAGCTCACCACTAAATACCGGCAGGGAAACTTTCTTT
TRBJ1-1 | TRBV12-3/TRBV12-4 | TRBD1 | . | CASSLAGQAAFF | TGTGCCAGCAGTTTAGCGGGACAGGCGGCTTTCTTT
TRBJ2-1 | TRBV13 | . | . | CASSLTGLANEQFF | TGTGCCAGCAGCTTGACCGGACTGGCCAATGAGCAGTTCTTC
TRBJ1-1 | TRBV12-5 | TRBD1 | . | CASGFYPGTGNTEAFF | TGTGCTAGTGGTTTTTATCCAGGGACAGGCAACACTGAAGCTTTCTTT
TRBJ1-1 | TRBV5-1 | . | . | CASSFTGQTEAFF | TGCGCCAGCAGCTTCACAGGGCAAACTGAAGCTTTCTTT
TRBJ2-1 | TRBV11-2 | . | . | CASSQSYNEQFF | TGTGCCAGCAGCCAGTCCTACAATGAGCAGTTCTTC
TRBJ2-7 | TRBV4-2 | . | . | CASSQEERYEQYF | TGTGCCAGCAGCCAAGAGGAGCGCTACGAGCAGTACTTC
TRBJ1-5 | TRBV27 | . | . | CASSPLPGFNQPQHF | TGTGCCAGCAGTCCCCTCCCGGGATTCAATCAGCCCCAGCATTTT
TRBJ2-5 | TRBV28 | . | . | CASSLAAQETQYF | TGTGCCAGCAGTTTGGCGGCCCAAGAGACCCAGTACTTC
TRBJ2-2 | TRBV18 | . | . | CASSPGQGPRRTGELFF | TGTGCCAGCTCACCAGGACAAGGGCCTAGGCGGACCGGGGAGCTGTTTTTT
TRBJ1-6 | TRBV9 | TRBD1 | . | CASSVGTGGNSPLHF | TGTGCCAGCAGCGTAGGGACAGGGGGAAATTCACCCCTCCACTTT
TRBJ2-2 | TRBV19 | . | . | CATLDRTQTGELFF | TGTGCCACCCTAGACAGGACACAAACCGGGGAGCTGTTTTTT
TRBJ2-7 | TRBV2 | TRBD2 | . | CASSGRTSGRSSYEQYF | TGTGCCAGCAGTGGACGGACTAGCGGGAGATCTTCCTACGAGCAGTACTTC
TRBJ1-2 | TRBV6-5 | TRBD1 | . | CASSYTRTGASGYTF | TGTGCCAGCAGTTACACGAGGACAGGGGCTAGCGGCTACACCTTC
TRBJ1-1 | TRBV6-6 | . | once | CASRTVENEAFF | TGTGCCAGCAGGACGGTGGAGAATGAAGCTTTCTTT
TRBJ1-4 | TRBV5-1 | . | few | CASSSTANEKLFF | TGCGCCAGCAGCTCGACAGCTAATGAAAAACTGTTTTTT
TRBJ2-1 | TRBV11-2 | TRBD1 | . | CASSLSGGGEFF | TGTGCCAGCAGCTTATCAGGGGGCGGGGAGTTCTTC
TRBJ1-2 | TRBV18 | . | . | CASSSDYGYTF | TGTGCCAGCTCATCAGACTATGGCTACACCTTC
TRBJ2-3 | TRBV24-1 | . | . | CATSEGTATRKQYF | TGTGCCACCAGTGAAGGTACAGCAACACGTAAGCAGTATTTT
TRBJ1-2 | TRBV6-5 | . | . | CASSYSTHGGGSGYTF | TGTGCCAGCAGTTACTCGACCCACGGGGGAGGTTCCGGCTACACCTTC
TRBJ1-1 | TRBV29-1 | . | . | CSVQGANTEAFF | TGCAGCGTACAAGGGGCTAACACTGAAGCTTTCTTT
TRBJ2-3 | TRBV6-5 | TRBD1 | . | CASSGQGNTDTQYF | TGTGCCAGCAGCGGACAGGGCAACACAGATACGCAGTATTTT
TRBJ1-1 | TRBV2 | . | . | CARGTLKNTEAFF | TGTGCCAGAGGGACACTGAAGAACACTGAAGCTTTCTTT
TRBJ2-3 | TRBV19 | . | . | CASTPGWTYTDTQYF | TGTGCCAGTACCCCGGGATGGACTTACACAGATACGCAGTATTTT